This entry is about one TCR beta chain. The antigen is not known. This sample is drawn from a study of graft-versus-host responses after intestinal transplantation. Method: immunoSEQ multiplex PCR; TCRdb's copy keeps in-frame clones and lacks some. Here the sample spans more than 100,000 clones, over 85% being singletons. Germline values: CDR1 SEHNR, CDR2 FQNEAQ (reference sequence). Trimming at V came to 1 base and at J to 12 bases, leaving 8 bases not matched to a gene. The CDR3 spans 14 residues. This rearrangement joins TRBV7-9 to TRBJ2-1; 8 positions match TRBD2. The receptor was derived from a human donor who received an intestinal transplant. Sequences were derived from unstimulated CD4+ T cells sorted from spleen or lymph node cells, sampled before intestinal transplant. The DNA for the CDR3 is TGTGCCAGCAGCTTAGAACGGGAGGGGTTTGGGCAGTTCTTC. As protein: CASSLEREGFGQFF.